This is a list of T cell receptor beta chains from one sample in a study of OX40 agonist ivuxolimab in advanced cancers. Only in-frame clones appear in the TCRdb table, and some are missing; sequencing was by immunoSEQ multiplex PCR. This sample has about 75,000 clones; 86% occur once, and the top ten carry approximately 8.4%. The specimen comprised CD4+ or CD8+ T cells sorted from blood, sampled in a trial of the OX40 agonist ivuxolimab. These receptors all come from an adult with an advanced solid tumor such as melanoma, head and neck, liver or kidney cancer. CDR3s include the opening cysteine and the closing phenylalanine or tryptophan. A D gene is named only where the DNA matches it firmly. Some rows mark clone size as missing; the rest say once, few, many or name a class of expanded clone.

clone_size: NA
d_call: NA
j_call: TRBJ1-5
v_call: TRBV28
cdr3_nt: TGTGCCAGCAGCCCGGGGGGACCCCAGCATTTT
cdr3_aa: CASSPGGPQHF

clone_size: few
d_call: TRBD1
j_call: TRBJ1-2
v_call: TRBV28
cdr3_nt: TGTGCCAGCAGATCCGATACAGGGGGCCTAAACTATGGCTACACCTTC
cdr3_aa: CASRSDTGGLNYGYTF

clone_size: NA
d_call: NA
j_call: TRBJ2-5
v_call: TRBV5-1
cdr3_nt: TGCGCCAGCAGCTTGCAGCAGGGACAGACCCAGTACTTC
cdr3_aa: CASSLQQGQTQYF

clone_size: NA
d_call: NA
j_call: TRBJ1-6
v_call: TRBV7-2
cdr3_nt: TGTGCCAGCAGCGCCGACGGACGGCCTTCTTCACCCCTCCACTTT
cdr3_aa: CASSADGRPSSPLHF

clone_size: NA
d_call: NA
j_call: TRBJ2-7
v_call: TRBV4-3
cdr3_nt: TGCGCCAGCAGCCAAGATAGACGGGACGGGGAGCAGTACTTC
cdr3_aa: CASSQDRRDGEQYF

clone_size: NA
d_call: NA
j_call: TRBJ2-2
v_call: TRBV5-4
cdr3_nt: TGTGCCAGCAGCTTGGGAACAGGGAGCTTACGGGAGCTGTTTTTT
cdr3_aa: CASSLGTGSLRELFF

clone_size: NA
d_call: NA
j_call: TRBJ2-5
v_call: TRBV6-6
cdr3_nt: TGTGCCAGCAGTTACTCTGGGACGGAAGAGACCCAGTACTTC
cdr3_aa: CASSYSGTEETQYF

clone_size: NA
d_call: NA
j_call: TRBJ2-2
v_call: TRBV19
cdr3_nt: TGTGCCAGTTGGGGCAGAGAGGACACCGGGGAGCTGTTTTTT
cdr3_aa: CASWGREDTGELFF

clone_size: NA
d_call: NA
j_call: TRBJ2-2
v_call: TRBV11-2
cdr3_nt: TGTGCCAGCAGCTTAAAAAGCGTGAACACCGGGGAGCTGTTTTTT
cdr3_aa: CASSLKSVNTGELFF

clone_size: once
d_call: NA
j_call: TRBJ2-7
v_call: TRBV18
cdr3_nt: TGTGCCAGCTCACCGGCCCGGGGGTTCTACGAGCAGTACTTC
cdr3_aa: CASSPARGFYEQYF

clone_size: NA
d_call: TRBD1
j_call: TRBJ2-3
v_call: TRBV29-1
cdr3_nt: TGCAGCGTCGTCAGGGGGACAGATACGCAGTATTTT
cdr3_aa: CSVVRGTDTQYF

clone_size: NA
d_call: NA
j_call: TRBJ1-1
v_call: TRBV2
cdr3_nt: TGTGCCAGCAGTGACCAGGGCAACACTGAAGCTTTCTTT
cdr3_aa: CASSDQGNTEAFF

clone_size: once
d_call: NA
j_call: TRBJ2-3
v_call: TRBV29-1
cdr3_nt: TGCAGCGTTGGGAGGGCCCTCACAGATACGCAGTATTTT
cdr3_aa: CSVGRALTDTQYF

clone_size: NA
d_call: TRBD2
j_call: TRBJ2-1
v_call: TRBV7-2
cdr3_nt: TGTGCCAGCAGCTCCTCAACTAGCGGGTCCTACAATGAGCAGTTCTTC
cdr3_aa: CASSSSTSGSYNEQFF

clone_size: few
d_call: NA
j_call: TRBJ1-1
v_call: TRBV5-4
cdr3_nt: TGTGCCAGCAGCGGGGGGCCTGAAGCTTTCTTT
cdr3_aa: CASSGGPEAFF

clone_size: NA
d_call: NA
j_call: TRBJ2-5
v_call: TRBV27
cdr3_nt: TGTGCCAGCAGTGCTTTAGGGAAGACCCAGTACTTC
cdr3_aa: CASSALGKTQYF

clone_size: NA
d_call: NA
j_call: TRBJ1-4
v_call: TRBV21-1
cdr3_nt: TGTGCCAGCAGCGGACAGCCCTTTAATGAAAAACTGTTTTTT
cdr3_aa: CASSGQPFNEKLFF

clone_size: NA
d_call: NA
j_call: TRBJ1-1
v_call: TRBV18
cdr3_nt: TGTGCCAGCTCACCCCAGGGTCCAGGCGTGAACACTGAAGCTTTCTTT
cdr3_aa: CASSPQGPGVNTEAFF

clone_size: NA
d_call: NA
j_call: TRBJ2-3
v_call: TRBV5-1
cdr3_nt: TGCGCCAGCAGCCGAGGACACCGGTTAGGCACAGATACGCAGTATTTT
cdr3_aa: CASSRGHRLGTDTQYF

clone_size: NA
d_call: NA
j_call: TRBJ1-5
v_call: TRBV7-2
cdr3_nt: TGTGCCAGCAGCCGGACGTCCGATCAGCCCCAGCATTTT
cdr3_aa: CASSRTSDQPQHF

clone_size: NA
d_call: TRBD1
j_call: TRBJ1-1
v_call: TRBV5-8
cdr3_nt: TGTGCCAGCAGCTTGGCGGGACAGCTGAACACTGAAGCTTTCTTT
cdr3_aa: CASSLAGQLNTEAFF

clone_size: NA
d_call: TRBD1
j_call: TRBJ2-5
v_call: TRBV14
cdr3_nt: TGTGCCAGCAGCCTTAGGACAGGGGATAAGGTGACCCAGTACTTC
cdr3_aa: CASSLRTGDKVTQYF

clone_size: NA
d_call: TRBD2
j_call: TRBJ2-7
v_call: TRBV5-1
cdr3_nt: TGCGCCAGCAGCTTGGTAGCGGGAGTTGTCTACGAGCAGTACTTC
cdr3_aa: CASSLVAGVVYEQYF

clone_size: NA
d_call: NA
j_call: TRBJ1-2
v_call: TRBV7-9
cdr3_nt: TGTGCCAGCAGCTTAGAGGCAGGTTATGGCTACACCTTC
cdr3_aa: CASSLEAGYGYTF

clone_size: NA
d_call: TRBD2
j_call: TRBJ2-6
v_call: TRBV19
cdr3_nt: TGTGCCAGTAGCGGACTAGCGGCGAACTCTGGGGCCAACGTCCTGACTTTC
cdr3_aa: CASSGLAANSGANVLTF

clone_size: NA
d_call: NA
j_call: TRBJ2-7
v_call: TRBV15
cdr3_nt: TGTGCCACCAGCAGAGGTGATAGCGGAACCTACGAGCAGTACTTC
cdr3_aa: CATSRGDSGTYEQYF

clone_size: NA
d_call: NA
j_call: TRBJ2-7
v_call: TRBV5-1
cdr3_nt: TGCGCCAGCAGCCTGAATTCCAAGCAGTACTTC
cdr3_aa: CASSLNSKQYF

clone_size: NA
d_call: NA
j_call: TRBJ2-7
v_call: TRBV9
cdr3_nt: TGTGCCAGCAGCGTAGAGGGGGGGCGGCCTACAAACGAGCAGTACTTC
cdr3_aa: CASSVEGGRPTNEQYF

clone_size: NA
d_call: NA
j_call: TRBJ2-5
v_call: TRBV5-5
cdr3_nt: TGTGCCAGCAGCCCCTTAAGCGGTGTCCAAGAGACCCAGTACTTC
cdr3_aa: CASSPLSGVQETQYF

clone_size: NA
d_call: NA
j_call: TRBJ1-5
v_call: TRBV7-2
cdr3_nt: TGTGCCAGCACCTTAGAGAGAGACCAGCCCCAGCATTTT
cdr3_aa: CASTLERDQPQHF